These T cell receptor beta chains were read from a single sample in a study of cytomegalovirus exposure and HLA in healthy donors. The repertoire was sequenced with immunoSEQ multiplex PCR; TCRdb's copy has only in-frame clones and lacks some. The sample lists about 190,000 clones, roughly 86% seen once, with 1.5% to 2% in the top ten. The source material was PBMCs. These receptors were obtained from a woman aged 18-29 years in good health and CMV-seronegative. Both conserved end residues are part of each CDR3. Each record gives: D gene, J gene, V gene, clone size, CDR3 DNA, CDR3 protein. The D gene is left open where the match is weak. Not all rows give a size; the values are once, few, many and, for expanded clones, a class.

>NA|TRBJ2-5|TRBV7-2|NA
TGTGCCAGCAGACCCAAGATGGGCCCCCAAGAGACCCAGTACTTC
CASRPKMGPQETQYF
>TRBD1|TRBJ2-7|TRBV2|NA
TGTGCCAGCAGTTACGGACAGGGGGGCATCTCCTACGAGCAGTACTTC
CASSYGQGGISYEQYF
>NA|TRBJ2-7|TRBV11-3|NA
TGTGCCAGCAGCTTATACTCCGAGCAGTACTTC
CASSLYSEQYF
>NA|TRBJ2-5|TRBV4-1|NA
TGCGCCAGCAGCCAAGTGGTGCTAGACCGTGAGACCCAGTACTTC
CASSQVVLDRETQYF
>NA|TRBJ2-5|TRBV29-1|few
TGCAGCGGTCGGACTGAACGGGGGACCCAGTACTTC
CSGRTERGTQYF
>TRBD1|TRBJ1-1|TRBV5-8|NA
TGTGCCAGCAGCTTCTTGGGACAGGGAGGAGAAGCTTTCTTT
CASSFLGQGGEAFF
>NA|TRBJ1-4|TRBV13|NA
TGTGCCAGCAGCCCGCGGCGTGCAACTAATGAAAAACTGTTTTTT
CASSPRRATNEKLFF
>NA|TRBJ2-1|TRBV6-5|NA
TGTGCCAGCAGCTCCATATGGCCTAATGAGCAGTTCTTC
CASSSIWPNEQFF
>TRBD1|TRBJ1-3|TRBV5-1|NA
TGCGCCAGCAGCTCCAGACAGGGGGCAAACTCTGGAAACACCATATATTTT
CASSSRQGANSGNTIYF
>TRBD2|TRBJ2-2|TRBV5-1|NA
TGCGCCAGCAGCCAGACTAGCGGGAAGTGGGCAGGGGAGCTGTTTTTT
CASSQTSGKWAGELFF
>NA|TRBJ2-7|TRBV28|NA
TGTGCCAGCAGTTTGCACAGGGCCGGGCGAGAGCAGTACTTC
CASSLHRAGREQYF
>TRBD2|TRBJ2-7|TRBV6-6|NA
TGTGCCAGCAGTTACACGGGAGGTGTCGAGCAGTACTTC
CASSYTGGVEQYF
>TRBD2|TRBJ2-1|TRBV6-1|few
TGTGCCAGCACCGATCCGGGGCTAGCGGGACCGCAGTTCTTC
CASTDPGLAGPQFF
>TRBD1|TRBJ1-1|TRBV19|few
TGTGCCAGTAGTATCCCCAGCAGGGGGGCTTTCTTT
CASSIPSRGAFF
>NA|TRBJ2-7|TRBV7-9|NA
TGTGCCAGCAGCCCACGGGTAGCGTCCTACGAGCAGTACTTC
CASSPRVASYEQYF
>TRBD1|TRBJ1-1|TRBV5-4|NA
TGTGCCAGCAGCCCACCCACCGACAGGGGGAACACTGAAGCTTTCTTT
CASSPPTDRGNTEAFF
>NA|TRBJ2-3|TRBV4-2|NA
TGTGCCAGCAGCCAAGATGGGCTACCCACAGATACGCAGTATTTT
CASSQDGLPTDTQYF
>NA|TRBJ2-7|TRBV6-5|once
TGTGCCAGCAGTTACTCTCTCACGGGGGAGCAGTACTTC
CASSYSLTGEQYF
>NA|TRBJ2-7|TRBV11-3|NA
TGTGCCAGCAGCTCGGACAGAACCTACGAGCAGTACTTC
CASSSDRTYEQYF
>TRBD2|TRBJ2-7|TRBV5-1|NA
TGCGCCAGCTCTTTCAGACTAGCGGGAGAACACGAGCAGTACTTC
CASSFRLAGEHEQYF
>TRBD2|TRBJ2-1|TRBV19|NA
TGTGCCAGTAGGATAGCGGGAGGGAGCTCCTACAATGAGCAGTTCTTC
CASRIAGGSSYNEQFF
>NA|TRBJ2-5|TRBV5-4|NA
TGTGCCAGCAGTCAGGGGGGTATAGAGACCCAGTACTTC
CASSQGGIETQYF
>NA|TRBJ1-6|TRBV2|few
TGTGTGGGAGGGGATGCGGATTCACCCCTCCACTTT
CVGGDADSPLHF
>TRBD2|TRBJ2-1|TRBV13|NA
TGTGCCAGCAGCTCACGGACTAGCGGGGGTAACAATGAGCAGTTCTTC
CASSSRTSGGNNEQFF
>TRBD1|TRBJ1-3|TRBV13|NA
TGTGCCAGCAGCCAAGGACAGGGCGATTCATACACCATATATTTT
CASSQGQGDSYTIYF
>TRBD2|TRBJ2-1|TRBV10-1|NA
TGCGCCAGCAGTGAGTGGCTGCGGGGGAAATACAATGAGCAGTTCTTC
CASSEWLRGKYNEQFF
>NA|TRBJ2-3|TRBV7-2|few
TGTGCCAGCAGCTCACAACTTAGACTAGATACGCAGTATTTT
CASSSQLRLDTQYF
>TRBD2|TRBJ2-3|TRBV6-4|NA
TGTGCCAGCGTGATTTGCGGGACTAGCGGGAGGGCCCCACAAGCAGATACGCAGTATTTT
CASVICGTSGRAPQADTQYF
>TRBD2|TRBJ2-3|TRBV20-1|NA
TGCAGTGCTGTCCTCGGGGGGGCGTTGTATTTT
CSAVLGGALYF
>TRBD2|TRBJ2-1|TRBV5-1|NA
TGCGCCAGCAGCTTGGATTCTTCCGGACTAGCGGTCTACAATGAGCAGTTCTTC
CASSLDSSGLAVYNEQFF
>TRBD1|TRBJ2-7|TRBV5-6|NA
TGTGCCAGCAGCCTGACAGGGACCGAGCAGTACTTC
CASSLTGTEQYF
>TRBD2|TRBJ2-1|TRBV29-1|NA
TGCAGCGTCGGGACTAGCGGGGGGGCGAAGGAGCAGTTCTTC
CSVGTSGGAKEQFF
>TRBD1|TRBJ1-1|TRBV2|NA
TGTGCCAGCATACAAGACAGGGTTTTCCCAGGCATGAACACTGAAGCTTTCTTT
CASIQDRVFPGMNTEAFF
>TRBD2|TRBJ2-7|TRBV7-9|NA
TGTGCCAGCAGCCACCCGGCTAGCGGGAGTCTACCCTACGAGCAGTACTTC
CASSHPASGSLPYEQYF
>NA|TRBJ1-5|TRBV7-8|once
TGTGCCAGCAGCCAGAGGGCAGAGTATAGCAATCAGCCCCAGCATTTT
CASSQRAEYSNQPQHF
>NA|TRBJ2-1|TRBV11-3|once
TGTGCCAGCAGCTTAGATCAATCGGGGACTCGGTTGGGGAATGAGCAGTTCTTC
CASSLDQSGTRLGNEQFF
>TRBD1|TRBJ1-2|TRBV27|NA
TGTGCCAGCAGTTCGCAGGGGGCTAACGGCTACACCTTC
CASSSQGANGYTF
>NA|TRBJ2-7|TRBV6-5|NA
TGTGCCAGCAGTTACGGGGGGAGAGGGTACGAGCAGTACTTC
CASSYGGRGYEQYF
>TRBD1|TRBJ2-1|TRBV19|NA
TGTGCCAGTAGTGTACAGGGGGCTCTCTACAATGAGCAGTTCTTC
CASSVQGALYNEQFF
>NA|TRBJ1-5|TRBV19|once
TGTGCCAGTAGACTTTCCGGGAGGTTTAGCAATCAGCCCCAGCATTTT
CASRLSGRFSNQPQHF
>TRBD1|TRBJ2-7|TRBV5-4|NA
TGTGCCAGCAGTTTGCCGGGACAGGGTATCTACGAGCAGTACTTC
CASSLPGQGIYEQYF